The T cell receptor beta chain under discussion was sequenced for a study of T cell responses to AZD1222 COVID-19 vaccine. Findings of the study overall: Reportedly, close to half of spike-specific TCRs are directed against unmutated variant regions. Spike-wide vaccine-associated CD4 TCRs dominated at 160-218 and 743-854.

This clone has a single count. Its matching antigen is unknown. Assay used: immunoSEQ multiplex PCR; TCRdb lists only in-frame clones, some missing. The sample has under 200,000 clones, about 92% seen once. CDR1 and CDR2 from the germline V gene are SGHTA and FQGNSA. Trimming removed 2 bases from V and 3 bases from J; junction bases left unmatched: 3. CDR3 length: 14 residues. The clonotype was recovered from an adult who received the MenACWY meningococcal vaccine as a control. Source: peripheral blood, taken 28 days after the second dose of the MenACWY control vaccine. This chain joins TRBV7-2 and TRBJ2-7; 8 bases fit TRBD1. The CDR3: CASSLHRGNYEQYF. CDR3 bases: TGTGCCAGCAGCTTACACAGGGGGAACTACGAGCAGTACTTC.